This T cell receptor beta chain came from a study of T cells in localized non-small cell lung cancer. Profiling relied on immunoSEQ multiplex PCR, and the TCRdb table lists in-frame clones only, not all of them. Of over a thousand clones listed, almost 30% are singletons. Germline V gene lookup returns CDR1 SGHNT and CDR2 YENEEA. The ends were cut back, 3 bases at V and 1 base at J, with 10 bases in the middle. CDR3 length: 16 residues. The specimen was normal lung tissue next to the tumor, collected before any cancer treatment. This clonotype originated in a man aged 40 to 70 with stage I lung adenocarcinoma. The chain couples TRBV11-3 to TRBJ2-6; TRBD2 might be the D (5 bases). CDR3 sequence (DNA): TGTGCCAGCAGCTTGTCCTGGGAGTCTGGGGCCAACGTCCTGACTTTC. Protein: CASSLSWESGANVLTF.